This T cell receptor beta chain was identified in a study of naive and memory T cell subsets. Two oligonucleotides, mixed equimolar, formed the beta constant-region primer covering TRBC1 and TRBC2. Nested alpha and beta constant-region primers with the SP2 primer drove four PCR rounds on ligated cDNA. MiXCR, applied by TCRdb to the UMI-ligation and nested PCR reads, yields one record per CDR3 protein. The sample has about 140,000 distinct CDR3 sequences, under 25% seen once; the top ten hold around 0.63%. Concerning this clonotype: Its target is not known.

After the first PCR, alpha and beta chain libraries were processed separately. CD4 T cells were positively selected, then CD8 T cells from the CD4-negative fraction. The CDR3 contains 16 residues. The V segment lost 4 bases and the J segment 2 bases; nucleotides outside the gene matches: 10. Germline V gives CDR1 ENHRY, CDR2 SYGVKD. The study, taken as a whole, reports: There was no ground truth to check naive and memory subset results. In naive cells, over 90% of TCR sequences were seen only once. Especially in CD8 cells, naive repertoires contained a few larger clonotypes, possibly CD45RA-re-expressing memory cells.

The sequenced material came from naive CD8+ T cells from blood. The rearrangement joins TRBV10-3 to TRBJ2-5; 7 positions agree with TRBD2. This receptor was taken from a human donor in good health. CDR3 loop: CAISGRASGQQETQYF. The CDR3 DNA is TGTGCCATCAGTGGGAGGGCTAGCGGACAACAAGAGACCCAGTACTTC.